These T cell receptor beta chains were read from a single sample in a study of CD8 T cells in Susac syndrome. TCRdb fed the immunoSEQ multiplex PCR reads into MiXCR, producing one record per CDR3 protein. The sample lists 95,000 to 150,000 distinct CDR3 sequences, 90% to 95% seen once, with about 0.29% in the top ten. Sequences were obtained from CD8+ T cells from PBMCs. All receptors come from a human donor with Susac syndrome. Both conserved end residues are part of each CDR3. The order of the fields is clone size, J gene, D gene, CDR3 length, V gene, CDR3 DNA, CDR3 protein. A D gene is named only where the DNA matches it firmly. Not all rows give a size; the values are once, few, many and, for expanded clones, a class.

size: NA
J: TRBJ1-5
D: NA
length: 13
V: TRBV5-6
DNA: TGTGCCAGCAGCTATACCTACAATCAGCCCCAGCATTTT
CDR3: CASSYTYNQPQHF

size: NA
J: TRBJ1-2
D: NA
length: 13
V: TRBV7-2
DNA: TGTGCCAGCAGCTCCGATTCGGCCCATGGCTACACCTTC
CDR3: CASSSDSAHGYTF

size: NA
J: TRBJ2-1
D: TRBD2
length: 14
V: TRBV30
DNA: TGTGCCTGGAGTTCTTCGGGGGGACCCAATGAGCAGTTCTTC
CDR3: CAWSSSGGPNEQFF

size: NA
J: TRBJ2-1
D: NA
length: 12
V: TRBV7-9
DNA: TGTGCCAGCAGCTTATCTCTTCAGAGGGGGTTCTTC
CDR3: CASSLSLQRGFF

size: NA
J: TRBJ1-5
D: NA
length: 15
V: TRBV27
DNA: TGTGCCAGCAGCCCTGGACACCCAGGCAATCAGCCCCAGCATTTT
CDR3: CASSPGHPGNQPQHF

size: NA
J: TRBJ1-5
D: NA
length: 14
V: TRBV30
DNA: TGTGCCTGGAGAGCGGGGCTTAGCAATCAGCCCCAGCATTTT
CDR3: CAWRAGLSNQPQHF

size: NA
J: TRBJ2-7
D: TRBD1
length: 15
V: TRBV5-4
DNA: TGTGCCAGCAGCCCAATGGGACAGGGGGAACTTGAGCAGTACTTC
CDR3: CASSPMGQGELEQYF

size: NA
J: TRBJ1-2
D: TRBD1
length: 11
V: TRBV27
DNA: TGTGCCAGCAGGGACAGGGGCACCGACGTCTTC
CDR3: CASRDRGTDVF

size: NA
J: TRBJ2-7
D: NA
length: 14
V: TRBV6-5
DNA: TGTGCCAGCAGTTACTCAGAAGGCACGTACGAGCAGTACTTC
CDR3: CASSYSEGTYEQYF

size: once
J: TRBJ2-7
D: TRBD1
length: 16
V: TRBV3-1
DNA: TGTGCCAGCAGCCAAAAATGGGACAGGGAGGAATACGAGCAGTACTTC
CDR3: CASSQKWDREEYEQYF

size: NA
J: TRBJ1-1
D: TRBD1
length: 13
V: TRBV20-1
DNA: TGCAGTGCTGACGCACAGGGGTACACTGAAGCTTTCTTT
CDR3: CSADAQGYTEAFF

size: NA
J: TRBJ2-7
D: NA
length: 14
V: TRBV4-2
DNA: TGTGCCAGCAGCCAGCTACAAAGCTCCTACGAGCAGTACTTC
CDR3: CASSQLQSSYEQYF

size: NA
J: TRBJ2-3
D: TRBD2
length: 14
V: TRBV20-1
DNA: TGCAGTGCTATCCTAGCGGAGAGCTTTGATACGCAGTATTTT
CDR3: CSAILAESFDTQYF

size: NA
J: TRBJ1-1
D: NA
length: 16
V: TRBV5-6
DNA: TGTGCCAGCAGCTTGGGGGCAGGGGCCGGGAACACTGAAGCTTTCTTT
CDR3: CASSLGAGAGNTEAFF

size: NA
J: TRBJ1-2
D: NA
length: 15
V: TRBV7-2
DNA: TGTGCCAGCAGCTTAGGACGGGTTCCCGACTATGGCTACACCTTC
CDR3: CASSLGRVPDYGYTF

size: NA
J: TRBJ2-1
D: TRBD1
length: 17
V: TRBV24-1
DNA: TGTGCCACCAGTGATACCTCTGGGACAGGGATTAGGAATGAGCAGTTCTTC
CDR3: CATSDTSGTGIRNEQFF

size: NA
J: TRBJ1-1
D: NA
length: 12
V: TRBV29-1
DNA: TGCAGCGTGTTCACAGGGATTAATGAAGCTTTCTTT
CDR3: CSVFTGINEAFF

size: NA
J: TRBJ1-2
D: NA
length: 14
V: TRBV11-1
DNA: TGTGCCAGCAGCTTATTCGGGGAGAACTATGGCTACACCTTC
CDR3: CASSLFGENYGYTF

size: NA
J: TRBJ2-1
D: TRBD1
length: 16
V: TRBV7-3
DNA: TGTGCCAGCAGCTTAGAGCACAGGGGCTCCTACAATGAGCAGTTCTTC
CDR3: CASSLEHRGSYNEQFF

size: NA
J: TRBJ1-3
D: NA
length: 14
V: TRBV27
DNA: TGTGCCAGCAGTTTACGGTCCTCTGGAAACACCATATATTTT
CDR3: CASSLRSSGNTIYF

size: NA
J: TRBJ1-1
D: NA
length: 14
V: TRBV27
DNA: TGTGCCAGCAGTTTATCGCCGGGAGGCACTGAAGCTTTCTTT
CDR3: CASSLSPGGTEAFF

size: NA
J: TRBJ2-1
D: NA
length: 14
V: TRBV7-3
DNA: TGTGCCAGCAGCTTAGGGGGGCTAGCGGCTGAGCAGTTCTTC
CDR3: CASSLGGLAAEQFF

size: NA
J: TRBJ2-7
D: TRBD1
length: 16
V: TRBV11-2
DNA: TGTGCCAGCAGCTTCCACCGGGACAGGGGAGACTACGAGCAGTACTTC
CDR3: CASSFHRDRGDYEQYF

size: NA
J: TRBJ2-1
D: TRBD2
length: 16
V: TRBV20-1
DNA: TGCAGTGCTAGAGACCCAGGACTAGTAGGGAACAATGAGCAGTTCTTC
CDR3: CSARDPGLVGNNEQFF

size: NA
J: TRBJ1-1
D: NA
length: 15
V: TRBV3-1
DNA: TGTGCCAGCAGCCAAGGATCGGGGGGGTATACTGAAGCTTTCTTT
CDR3: CASSQGSGGYTEAFF

size: NA
J: TRBJ1-5
D: TRBD1
length: 15
V: TRBV7-8
DNA: TGTGCCAGCAGCCCCGGACAGGGCATGATTCAGCCCCAGCATTTT
CDR3: CASSPGQGMIQPQHF

size: once
J: TRBJ1-1
D: NA
length: 14
V: TRBV11-2
DNA: TGTGCCAGCAGCTTAGACCCCAGGGCGACTGAAGCTTTCTTT
CDR3: CASSLDPRATEAFF

size: NA
J: TRBJ2-1
D: TRBD2
length: 16
V: TRBV3-1
DNA: TGTGCCAGCAGCCAAGAAGTCGGGGGGATCGACAATGAGCAGTTCTTC
CDR3: CASSQEVGGIDNEQFF

size: NA
J: TRBJ2-3
D: NA
length: 16
V: TRBV9
DNA: TGTGCCAGCAGCGTAGTAGGTGTATCCCCCACAGATACGCAGTATTTT
CDR3: CASSVVGVSPTDTQYF